Following are 16 T cell receptor beta chains from one sample sequenced in a study of blood T cell repertoires in COVID-19 (dated by TCRdb to 2020 to 2021). The library came from the immunoSEQ multiplex PCR assay. TCRdb re-hosts the immuneACCESS table, in-frame sequences only. Its copies lack some clones; in the studies checked, an unresolved V gene accounts for under half of them, and the cause for the rest is not known. For this sample the table gives roughly 1,800 clones, of which nearly 70% were detected only once. Of the sample, approximately 30% is held by the ten largest clones. Input material: peripheral blood. The receptor set was obtained from a man in his 70s with active COVID-19.

The chain has TRBV19 and TRBJ1-4; D not certain. The length of the CDR3 is 15 residues. Germline V CDR1 and CDR2: LNHDA, SQIVND (reference sequence). V shed 6 bases and J shed 7 bases, with 18 bases lying between them. This chain's CDR3 is CASRGSRPVSEKLFF. The CDR3 DNA sequence: TGTGCCAGTAGGGGCAGCCGTCCGGTGTCTGAAAAACTGTTTTTT.

V usage is TRBV27 and J usage is TRBJ2-3; D gene unclear. The CDR3 is 15 amino acids. The ends were cut back, 3 bases at V and 0 bases at J, with 10 bases in the middle. CDR1 and CDR2 from the germline V gene are MNHEY and SMNVEV (reference sequence). The CDR3 DNA reads TGTGCCAGCAGTTTGCTGGCCTTTAGCACAGATACGCAGTATTTT. Translated: CASSLLAFSTDTQYF.

The V and J genes are TRBV11-3 and TRBJ2-1; 10 bases are shared with TRBD2. V trimming: 0 bases; J trimming: 7 bases; junction bases outside the gene matches: 9. CDR3 length: 17 residues. The V gene's germline CDR1 is SGHNT and CDR2 YENEEA. The CDR3 DNA sequence: TGTGCCAGCAGCTTAGATGGCGGGCTAGCGGGAGTTAATGAGCAGTTCTTC. Amino acid sequence: CASSLDGGLAGVNEQFF.

This chain joins TRBV5-5 and TRBJ1-2; a possible D gene is TRBD1 (6 bases). The V gene's germline CDR1 is SGHKS and CDR2 YYEKEE (reference sequence). Trimming cost V 2 bases and J 6 bases, with 20 bases left between them. The CDR3 has 16 amino acids. The CDR3 nucleotides read TGTGCCAGCAGCTTTGGCAGGGACACTATCGCAAATGGCTACACCTTC. Translated, it gives CASSFGRDTIANGYTF.

The gene calls are TRBV27 and TRBJ1-2; D might be TRBD1 (5 bases). Germline CDR1 is MNHEY and CDR2 is SMNVEV (reference sequence). Deletions cut 3 bases from V and 3 bases from J, with 8 bases between. The CDR3 loop spans 13 amino acids. CDR3 sequence (DNA): TGTGCCAGCAGTTTGAAGGGGTACTATGGCTACACCTTC. Residues: CASSLKGYYGYTF.

This chain connects TRBV3-1 (or the pseudogene TRBV3-2) to TRBJ2-7; 10 nucleotides agree with TRBD2. CDR1 is LGHDT, CDR2 YNNKEL, per germline (reference sequence). The CDR3 is 16 residues long. Trimming at V came to 0 bases and at J to 1 base, leaving 3 bases not matched to a gene. The CDR3 here is CASSQEVAGGSYEQYF. The CDR3 bases are TGTGCCAGCAGCCAAGAGGTAGCGGGAGGATCCTACGAGCAGTACTTC.

The chain recombines TRBV19 with TRBJ1-2; the D gene is possibly TRBD1 (6 bases). The CDR3 runs 13 residues. V gave up 7 bases and J gave up 2 bases, with 11 bases separating them. Germline V gene lookup returns CDR1 LNHDA and CDR2 SQIVND (reference sequence). The CDR3 DNA follows: TGTGCCAGTAACCCGGACAGAAACTATGGCTACACCTTC. It translates to CASNPDRNYGYTF.

The chain is built from TRBV19 and TRBJ2-2, with unresolved D. V lost 0 bases and J lost 5, with 13 bases in between. This CDR3 region has 16 residues. Germline CDR1 reads LNHDA; CDR2 reads SQIVND (reference sequence). In nucleotides, the CDR3 is TGTGCCAGTAGTATAGACGCGGCCCGACGTACCGGGGAGCTGTTTTTT. Its translation: CASSIDAARRTGELFF.

This clone is deemed large (0.1 to 1%). The chain is built from TRBV18 and TRBJ1-3; D call uncertain. There are 13 residues in the CDR3. V was pared by 4 bases and J by 10 bases, with 14 bases between. CDR1 is KGHSH, CDR2 LQKENI, per germline. DNA for the CDR3: TGTGCCAGCTCACGCGAATCCGGGGAGACCATATATTTT. It encodes CASSRESGETIYF.

This chain uses TRBV6-2 or TRBV6-3 with TRBJ2-5, with TRBD2 matching 11 bases. Germline CDR1 and CDR2: MNHEY and SVGEGT. This CDR3 is built from 16 residues. V shed 6 bases and J 2 bases; nucleotides not matched to a gene: 8. The CDR3 coding sequence is TGTGCCAGCAGCACTCTAGCGGGGGGCCGACAAGAGACCCAGTACTTC. Translation gives CASSTLAGGRQETQYF.

The chain joins TRBV6-5 to TRBJ2-1; the D gene is possibly TRBD1 (6 bases). The CDR3 has 14 amino acids. The V end lost 7 bases, the J end lost 8 bases, and 18 bases lay between the germline ends. Germline loops: CDR1 MNHEY, CDR2 SVGAGI. The CDR3 loop reads CASKTRDTIYEQFF. Written as DNA, the CDR3 is TGTGCCAGCAAAACCCGGGACACCATCTATGAGCAGTTCTTC.

The V call is TRBV6-5, the J call TRBJ1-1, with TRBD1 as a possible D gene (6 bases). This CDR3 has 16 amino acids. Germline lookup yields CDR1 MNHEY and CDR2 SVGAGI. The V end was cut by 1 base, the J end by 5 bases, with 17 bases between. As DNA, the CDR3 is TGTGCCAGCAGTTACTATCTGAGCGGGGGCAAGACTGAAGCTTTCTTT. This gives the protein CASSYYLSGGKTEAFF.

This rearrangement joins TRBV27 to TRBJ1-6; D unresolved. This CDR3 has 16 residues. Germline V CDR1 and CDR2: MNHEY, SMNVEV (reference sequence). Trimming cost V 5 bases and J 8 bases, with 19 bases left between them. The CDR3 region is CASSPPRTWGDSPLHF. CDR3 bases: TGTGCCAGCAGTCCACCTCGGACTTGGGGTGATTCACCCCTCCACTTT.

The chain recombines TRBV15 with TRBJ1-6; a possible D gene is TRBD1 (6 bases). The germline V gene encodes CDR1 LNHNV and CDR2 YYDKDF (reference sequence). CDR3 length equals 15 residues. V was shortened by 5 bases and J by 8 bases, with 16 bases between the two germline ends. Written as DNA, the CDR3 is TGTGCCACCAGCGGGGAAGGGGGTGCGGATTCACCCCTCCACTTT. This sequence encodes CATSGEGGADSPLHF.

This sequence joins TRBV7-8 and TRBJ2-7; D perhaps matches TRBD1 (5 bases). The CDR3 consists of 13 residues. The germline V gene encodes CDR1 SGHVS and CDR2 FQNEAQ. V was pared by 1 base and J by 11 bases, with 15 bases between. The CDR3: CASSLGVRDLEYF. CDR3 DNA: TGTGCCAGCAGCTTAGGGGTCAGGGATCTAGAGTACTTC.

The chain has TRBV7-2 and TRBJ2-7; 10 bases are shared with TRBD1. The CDR3 runs to 15 residues. Trimming removed 4 bases from V and 1 base from J; junction bases left unmatched: 4. Germline V gene data show CDR1 as SGHTA and CDR2 as FQGNSA. CDR3 protein: CASSSRTGGSYEQYF. In DNA form, the CDR3 reads TGTGCCAGCAGCTCCCGGACAGGGGGGTCCTACGAGCAGTACTTC.